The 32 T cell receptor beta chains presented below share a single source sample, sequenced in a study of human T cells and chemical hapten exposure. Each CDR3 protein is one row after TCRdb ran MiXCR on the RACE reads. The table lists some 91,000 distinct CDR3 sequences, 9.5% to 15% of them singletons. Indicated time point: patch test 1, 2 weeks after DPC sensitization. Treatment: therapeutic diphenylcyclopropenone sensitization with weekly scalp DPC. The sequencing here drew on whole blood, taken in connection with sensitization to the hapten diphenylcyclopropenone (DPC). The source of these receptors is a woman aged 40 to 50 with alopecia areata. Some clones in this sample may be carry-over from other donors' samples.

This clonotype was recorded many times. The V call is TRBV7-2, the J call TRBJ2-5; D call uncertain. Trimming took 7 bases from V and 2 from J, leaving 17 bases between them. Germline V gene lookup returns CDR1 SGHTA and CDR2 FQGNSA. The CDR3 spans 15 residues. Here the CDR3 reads CASTLVADYQETQYF. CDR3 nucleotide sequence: TGTGCCAGCACCCTAGTGGCAGATTATCAAGAGACCCAGTACTTC.

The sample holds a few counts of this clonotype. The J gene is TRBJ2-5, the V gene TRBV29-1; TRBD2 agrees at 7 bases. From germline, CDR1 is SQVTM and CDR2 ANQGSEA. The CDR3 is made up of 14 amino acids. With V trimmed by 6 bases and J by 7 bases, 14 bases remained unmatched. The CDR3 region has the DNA TGCAGCGTCGCCGGTATACGGGGGGACGCGACCCAGTACTTC. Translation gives CSVAGIRGDATQYF.

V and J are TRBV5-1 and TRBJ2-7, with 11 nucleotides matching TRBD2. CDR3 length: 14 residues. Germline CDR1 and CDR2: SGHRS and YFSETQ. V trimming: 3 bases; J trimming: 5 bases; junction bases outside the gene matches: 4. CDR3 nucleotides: TGCGCCAGCAGCTATAGCGGGAGGGCCCACGAGCAGTACTTC. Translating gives CASSYSGRAHEQYF.

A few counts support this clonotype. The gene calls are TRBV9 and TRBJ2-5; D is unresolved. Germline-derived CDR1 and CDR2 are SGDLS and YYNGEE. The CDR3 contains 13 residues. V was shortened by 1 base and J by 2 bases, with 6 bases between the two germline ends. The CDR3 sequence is CASSVHQQETQYF. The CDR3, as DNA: TGTGCCAGCAGCGTACACCAACAAGAGACCCAGTACTTC.

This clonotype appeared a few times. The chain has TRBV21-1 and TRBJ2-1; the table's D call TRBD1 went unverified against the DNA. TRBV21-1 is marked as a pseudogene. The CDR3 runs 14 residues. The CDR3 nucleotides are TGTGCCAGCAGCCCCTCGGGAAGGGGCAATGAGCAGTTCTTC. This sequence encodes CASSPSGRGNEQFF.

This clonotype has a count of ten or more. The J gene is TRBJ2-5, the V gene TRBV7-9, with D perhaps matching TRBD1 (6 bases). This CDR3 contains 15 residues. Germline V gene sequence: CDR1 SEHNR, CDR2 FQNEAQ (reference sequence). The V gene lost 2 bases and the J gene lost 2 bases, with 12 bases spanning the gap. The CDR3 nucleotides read TGTGCCAGCAGCTTACAGGCAGGGGCGCAAGAGACCCAGTACTTC. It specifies CASSLQAGAQETQYF. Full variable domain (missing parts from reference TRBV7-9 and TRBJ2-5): DTGVSQNPRHKITKRGQNVTFRCDPISEHNRLYWYRQTLGQGPEFLTYFQNEAQLEKSRLLSDRFSAERPKGSFSTLEIQRTEQGDSAMYLCASSLQAGAQETQYFGPGTRLLVL.

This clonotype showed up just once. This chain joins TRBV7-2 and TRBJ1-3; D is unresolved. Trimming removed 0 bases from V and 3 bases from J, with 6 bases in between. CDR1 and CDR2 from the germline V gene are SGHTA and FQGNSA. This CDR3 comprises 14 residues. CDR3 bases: TGTGCCAGCAGCTTAGCCAAGTATGGAAACACCATATATTTT. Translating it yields CASSLAKYGNTIYF.

CDR3 in DNA: TGTGCCAGTAGTACCGGGACAGGGGGCAAGGACATTCAGTACTTC. Translated, it gives CASSTGTGGKDIQYF. The rearrangement joins TRBV19 to TRBJ2-4; 12 bases map to TRBD1. Germline V lookup: CDR1 LNHDA, CDR2 SQIVND (reference sequence). Germline trimming cut 4 bases from V and 8 bases from J; bases unmatched to any gene: 6. CDR3 length: 15 residues.

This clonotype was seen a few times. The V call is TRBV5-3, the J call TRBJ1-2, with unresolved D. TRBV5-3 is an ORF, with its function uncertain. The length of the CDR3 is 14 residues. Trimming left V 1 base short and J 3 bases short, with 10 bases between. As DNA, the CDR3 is TGTGCCAGAAGCTTGCGATCCAGACACTATGGCTACACCTTC. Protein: CARSLRSRHYGYTF.

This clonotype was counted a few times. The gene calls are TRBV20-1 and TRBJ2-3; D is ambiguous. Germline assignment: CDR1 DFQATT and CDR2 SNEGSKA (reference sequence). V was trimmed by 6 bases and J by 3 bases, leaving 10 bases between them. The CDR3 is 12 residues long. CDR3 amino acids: CSAPSITDTQYF. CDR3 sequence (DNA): TGCAGTGCCCCTAGTATTACAGATACGCAGTATTTT.

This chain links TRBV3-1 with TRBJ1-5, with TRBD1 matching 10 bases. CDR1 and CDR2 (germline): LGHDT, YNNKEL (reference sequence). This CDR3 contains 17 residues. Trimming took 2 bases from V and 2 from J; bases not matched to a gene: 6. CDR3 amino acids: CASSQSGTGDGNQPQHF. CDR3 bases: TGTGCCAGCAGCCAATCCGGGACAGGGGACGGCAATCAGCCCCAGCATTTT.

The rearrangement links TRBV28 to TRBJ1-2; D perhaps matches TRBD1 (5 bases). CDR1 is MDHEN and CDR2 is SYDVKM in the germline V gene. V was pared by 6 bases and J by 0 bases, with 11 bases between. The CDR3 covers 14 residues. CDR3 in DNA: TGTGCCAGCAGGAGCGGGGCAGCTAACTATGGCTACACCTTC. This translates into CASRSGAANYGYTF.

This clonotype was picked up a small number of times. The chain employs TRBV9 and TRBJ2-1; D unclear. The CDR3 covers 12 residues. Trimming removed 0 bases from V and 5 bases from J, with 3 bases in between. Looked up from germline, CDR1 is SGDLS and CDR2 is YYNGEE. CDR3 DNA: TGTGCCAGCAGCGTAGGGGACAATGAGCAGTTCTTC. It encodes CASSVGDNEQFF.

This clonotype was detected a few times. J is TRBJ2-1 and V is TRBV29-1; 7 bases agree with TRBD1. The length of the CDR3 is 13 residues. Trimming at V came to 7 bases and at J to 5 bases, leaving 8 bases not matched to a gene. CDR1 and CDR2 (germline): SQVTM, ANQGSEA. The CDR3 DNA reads TGCAGCGCAATCCGGGACAGAAACAATGAGCAGTTCTTC. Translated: CSAIRDRNNEQFF.

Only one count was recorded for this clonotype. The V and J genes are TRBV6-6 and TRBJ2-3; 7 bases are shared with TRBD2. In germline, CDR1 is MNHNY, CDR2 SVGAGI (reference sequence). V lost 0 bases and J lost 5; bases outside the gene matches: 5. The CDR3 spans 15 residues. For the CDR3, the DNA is TGTGCCAGCAGTTACTCCGCGGGAGCGAGAGATACGCAGTATTTT. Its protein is CASSYSAGARDTQYF.

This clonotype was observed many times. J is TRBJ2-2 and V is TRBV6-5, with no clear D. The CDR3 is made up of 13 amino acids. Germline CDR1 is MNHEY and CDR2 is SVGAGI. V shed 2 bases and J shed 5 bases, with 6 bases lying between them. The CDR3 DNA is TGTGCCAGCAGTTACGGAAGAACCGGGGAGCTGTTTTTT. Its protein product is CASSYGRTGELFF.

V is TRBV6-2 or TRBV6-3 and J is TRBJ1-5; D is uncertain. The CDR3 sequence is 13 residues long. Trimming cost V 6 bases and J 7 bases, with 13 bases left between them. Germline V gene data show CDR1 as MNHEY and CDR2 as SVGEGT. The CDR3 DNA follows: TGTGCCAGCAGCCCCGACGGCCGACAGCCCCAGCATTTT. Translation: CASSPDGRQPQHF.

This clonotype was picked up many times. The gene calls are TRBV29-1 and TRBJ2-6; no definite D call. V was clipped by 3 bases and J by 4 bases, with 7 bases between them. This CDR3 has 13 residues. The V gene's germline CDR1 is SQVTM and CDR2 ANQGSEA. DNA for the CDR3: TGCAGCGTTGACAGTATCGGGGCCAACGTCCTGACTTTC. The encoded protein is CSVDSIGANVLTF.

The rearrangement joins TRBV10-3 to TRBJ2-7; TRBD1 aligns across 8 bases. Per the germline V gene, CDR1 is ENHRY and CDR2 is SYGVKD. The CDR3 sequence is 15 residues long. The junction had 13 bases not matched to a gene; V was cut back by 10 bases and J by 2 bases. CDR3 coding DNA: TGTGCCACCTTAGGGCAGGGGGCGTCGGCCTACGAGCAGTACTTC. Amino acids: CATLGQGASAYEQYF.

The CDR3 nucleotides are TGTGCCAGCAGCCAACAATCGGTCCAGCAGTACTTC. Protein sequence: CASSQQSVQQYF. This sequence joins TRBV3-1 and TRBJ2-7; D is undetermined. The V gene's germline CDR1 is LGHDT and CDR2 YNNKEL (reference sequence). V was trimmed by 2 bases and J by 8 bases, leaving 10 bases between them. CDR3 length equals 12 residues.

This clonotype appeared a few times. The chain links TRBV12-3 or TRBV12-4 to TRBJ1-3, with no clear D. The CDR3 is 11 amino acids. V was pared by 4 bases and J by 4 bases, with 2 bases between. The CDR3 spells CASSSGNTIYF. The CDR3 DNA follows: TGTGCCAGCAGTTCCGGAAACACCATATATTTT.

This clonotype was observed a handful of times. DNA of the CDR3: TGTGCCAGCAGCTTAGGGCGGGAAGCTGAGCAGTTCTTC. Its translation is CASSLGREAEQFF. The chain joins TRBV7-3 to TRBJ2-1; tentatively, D is TRBD2 (6 bases). The CDR3 spans 13 residues. Trimming took 2 bases from V and 9 from J, leaving 11 bases between them. Germline V CDR1 and CDR2: SGHTA, FQGTGA.

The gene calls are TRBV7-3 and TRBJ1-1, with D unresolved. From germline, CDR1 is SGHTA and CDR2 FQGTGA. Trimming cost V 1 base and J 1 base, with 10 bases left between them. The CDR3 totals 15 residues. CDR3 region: CASSLNPAWNTEAFF. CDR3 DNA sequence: TGTGCCAGCAGCTTAAACCCCGCATGGAACACTGAAGCTTTCTTT. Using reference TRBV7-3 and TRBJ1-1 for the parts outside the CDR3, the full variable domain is GAGVSQTPSNKVTEKGKYVELRCDPISGHTALYWYRQSLGQGPEFLIYFQGTGAADDSGLPNDRFFAVRPEGSVSTLKIQRTERGDSAVYLCASSLNPAWNTEAFFGQGTRLTVV.

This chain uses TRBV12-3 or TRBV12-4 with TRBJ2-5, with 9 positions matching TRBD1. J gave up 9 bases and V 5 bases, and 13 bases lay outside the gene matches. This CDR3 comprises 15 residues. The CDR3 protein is CASSPGQGVSPPQYF. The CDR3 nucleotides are TGTGCCAGCAGTCCGGGACAGGGTGTAAGTCCCCCCCAGTACTTC.

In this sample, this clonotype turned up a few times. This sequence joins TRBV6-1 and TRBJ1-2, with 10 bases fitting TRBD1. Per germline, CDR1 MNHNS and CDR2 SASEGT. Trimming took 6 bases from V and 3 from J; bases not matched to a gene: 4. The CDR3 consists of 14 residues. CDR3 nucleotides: TGTGCCAGCAGCGGGGGGACAGGGGACTATGGCTACACCTTC. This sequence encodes CASSGGTGDYGYTF.

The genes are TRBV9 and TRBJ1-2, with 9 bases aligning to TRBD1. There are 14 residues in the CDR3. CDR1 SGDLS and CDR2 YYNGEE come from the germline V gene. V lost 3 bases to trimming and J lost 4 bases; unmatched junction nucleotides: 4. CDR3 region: CASSAQGARYGYTF. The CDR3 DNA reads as TGTGCCAGCAGCGCACAGGGGGCGCGCTATGGCTACACCTTC. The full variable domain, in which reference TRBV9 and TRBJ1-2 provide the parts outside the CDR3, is DSGVTQTPKHLITATGQRVTLRCSPRSGDLSVYWYQQSLDQGLQFLIQYYNGEERAKGNILERFSAQQFPDLHSELNLSSLELGDSALYFCASSAQGARYGYTFGSGTRLTVV.

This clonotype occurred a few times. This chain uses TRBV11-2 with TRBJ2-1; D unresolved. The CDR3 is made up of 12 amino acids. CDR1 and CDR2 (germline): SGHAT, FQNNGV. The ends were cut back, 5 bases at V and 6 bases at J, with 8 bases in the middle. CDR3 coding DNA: TGTGCCAGCAGCGCGTTTGGCAATGAGCAGTTCTTC. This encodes CASSAFGNEQFF.

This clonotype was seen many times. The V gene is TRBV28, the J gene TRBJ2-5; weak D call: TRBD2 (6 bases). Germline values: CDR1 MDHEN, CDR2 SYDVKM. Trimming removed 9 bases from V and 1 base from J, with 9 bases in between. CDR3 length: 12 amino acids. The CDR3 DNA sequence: TGTGCCAGTAGCGGAATCCAAGAGACCCAGTACTTC. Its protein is CASSGIQETQYF.

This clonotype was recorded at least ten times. CDR3: CASSLVGLAGELFF. Here the CDR3 DNA reads TGTGCCAGCAGCTTAGTTGGCTTGGCCGGGGAGCTGTTTTTT. V is TRBV11-2 and J is TRBJ2-2; D is unresolved. There are 14 residues in the CDR3. With 1 base removed from V and 6 bases from J, the gap between germline ends came to 9 bases. Germline-derived CDR1 and CDR2 are SGHAT and FQNNGV.

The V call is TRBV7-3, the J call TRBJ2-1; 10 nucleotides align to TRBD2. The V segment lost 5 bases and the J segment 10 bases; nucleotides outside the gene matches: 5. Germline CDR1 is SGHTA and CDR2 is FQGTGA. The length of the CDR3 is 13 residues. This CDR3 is CASSTGTSAEQFF. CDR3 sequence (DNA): TGTGCCAGCAGCACCGGGACTAGCGCGGAGCAGTTCTTC.

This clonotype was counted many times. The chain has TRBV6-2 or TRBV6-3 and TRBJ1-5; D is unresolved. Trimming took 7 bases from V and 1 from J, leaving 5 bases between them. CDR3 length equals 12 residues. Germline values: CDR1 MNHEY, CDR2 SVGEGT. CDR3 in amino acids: CASKDSNQPQHF. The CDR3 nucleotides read TGTGCCAGCAAAGACAGCAATCAGCCCCAGCATTTT.

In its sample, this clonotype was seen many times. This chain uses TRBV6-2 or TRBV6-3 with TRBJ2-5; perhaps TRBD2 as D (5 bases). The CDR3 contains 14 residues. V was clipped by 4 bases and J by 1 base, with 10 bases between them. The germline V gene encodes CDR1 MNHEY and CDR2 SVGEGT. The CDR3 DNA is TGTGCCAGCAGTTCCGAGGGCCCCCAAGAGACCCAGTACTTC. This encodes CASSSEGPQETQYF.